The rows below give T cell receptor beta chains drawn from one sample of a study of shared clonotypes between healthy human individuals. The method was immunoSEQ multiplex PCR; TCRdb's version includes in-frame clones alone and lacks a portion of them. The table has about 1.9 million clones, about 93% seen once. Sequencing input: naive CD8+ T cells from PBMCs. Receptors were obtained from a man aged 18 to 30 in good health. Some clones in this sample may be carry-over from other donors' samples. Both conserved end residues are part of each CDR3. The D gene is left open where the match is weak. Expanded clones are given a class, and other clones once, few, many or no size at all.

abundance: NA
len: 16
d_gene: TRBD1
v_gene: TRBV10-2
j_gene: TRBJ2-5
CDR3nt: TGCGCCAGCAGTGAGCCCCGGGACAGCCAGAAAGAGACCCAGTACTTC
CDR3aa: CASSEPRDSQKETQYF

abundance: NA
len: 16
d_gene: TRBD2
v_gene: TRBV4-3
j_gene: TRBJ2-2
CDR3nt: TGCGCCAGCAGCGCACTAGCGGGGGAGCTTACCGGGGAGCTGTTTTTT
CDR3aa: CASSALAGELTGELFF

abundance: NA
len: 14
d_gene: NA
v_gene: TRBV28
j_gene: TRBJ2-7
CDR3nt: TGTGCCAGCAGTTTATTGGTCAAAACCTACGAGCAGTACTTC
CDR3aa: CASSLLVKTYEQYF

abundance: NA
len: 16
d_gene: TRBD1
v_gene: TRBV4-1
j_gene: TRBJ1-2
CDR3nt: TGCGCCAGCAGCCAAGGATCCGGGACAGACTACTATGGCTACACCTTC
CDR3aa: CASSQGSGTDYYGYTF

abundance: NA
len: 15
d_gene: TRBD1
v_gene: TRBV15
j_gene: TRBJ2-7
CDR3nt: TGTGCCACCAGCCGCCGGGGACAGGGTTCCTACGAGCAGTACTTC
CDR3aa: CATSRRGQGSYEQYF

abundance: NA
len: 16
d_gene: NA
v_gene: TRBV6-5
j_gene: TRBJ2-1
CDR3nt: TGTGCCAGCAGTTACACGGAGCAGGGCTTACACAATGAGCAGTTCTTC
CDR3aa: CASSYTEQGLHNEQFF

abundance: NA
len: 18
d_gene: TRBD2
v_gene: TRBV19
j_gene: TRBJ2-3
CDR3nt: TGTGCCAGCAGGGGACTAGCGGGACCCACAACCCGCACAGATACGCAGTATTTT
CDR3aa: CASRGLAGPTTRTDTQYF

abundance: NA
len: 12
d_gene: NA
v_gene: TRBV5-4
j_gene: TRBJ1-1
CDR3nt: TGTGCCAGCAGCTTGGGAATCACTGAAGCTTTCTTT
CDR3aa: CASSLGITEAFF

abundance: once
len: 15
d_gene: TRBD1
v_gene: TRBV28
j_gene: TRBJ1-1
CDR3nt: TGTGCCAGCAGTTCTCCGACAGGGGTCGGAACTGAAGCTTTCTTT
CDR3aa: CASSSPTGVGTEAFF

abundance: NA
len: 18
d_gene: TRBD2
v_gene: TRBV2
j_gene: TRBJ2-2
CDR3nt: TGTGCCAGCAGTGAAGCGGAACTAGCGGGAGGGCCATTCGGGGAGCTGTTTTTT
CDR3aa: CASSEAELAGGPFGELFF

abundance: NA
len: 14
d_gene: NA
v_gene: TRBV7-9
j_gene: TRBJ1-4
CDR3nt: TGTGCCACCCCCGCGACACCAACTAATGAAAAACTGTTTTTT
CDR3aa: CATPATPTNEKLFF

abundance: NA
len: 14
d_gene: NA
v_gene: TRBV29-1
j_gene: TRBJ1-2
CDR3nt: TGCAGCGTTGAATTTACGGTCGATAACTATGGCTACACCTTC
CDR3aa: CSVEFTVDNYGYTF

abundance: NA
len: 15
d_gene: NA
v_gene: TRBV6-1
j_gene: TRBJ2-7
CDR3nt: TGTGCCAGCAGTGAAAGTTTTGGGGCCGCCTACGAGCAGTACTTC
CDR3aa: CASSESFGAAYEQYF

abundance: once
len: 13
d_gene: TRBD2
v_gene: TRBV18
j_gene: TRBJ2-7
CDR3nt: TGTGCCAGCTCACCCGGGAGGGGAGACGAGCAGTACTTC
CDR3aa: CASSPGRGDEQYF

abundance: NA
len: 17
d_gene: NA
v_gene: TRBV27
j_gene: TRBJ1-6
CDR3nt: TGTGCCAGCAGTTTCCTCTGGACAGATCGGGCCGAATCACCCCTCCACTTT
CDR3aa: CASSFLWTDRAESPLHF

abundance: NA
len: 11
d_gene: NA
v_gene: TRBV30
j_gene: TRBJ2-7
CDR3nt: TGTGCCTGGAGTAGGGGCTACGAGCAGTACTTC
CDR3aa: CAWSRGYEQYF

abundance: few
len: 11
d_gene: NA
v_gene: TRBV4-2
j_gene: TRBJ2-4
CDR3nt: TGTGCCAGCAGCCAAGAAAACATTCAGTACTTC
CDR3aa: CASSQENIQYF

abundance: NA
len: 16
d_gene: NA
v_gene: TRBV7-9
j_gene: TRBJ2-3
CDR3nt: TGTGCCAGCAGCTTAGGTTGGCGGCCCAGCACAGATACGCAGTATTTT
CDR3aa: CASSLGWRPSTDTQYF

abundance: NA
len: 15
d_gene: TRBD2
v_gene: TRBV7-9
j_gene: TRBJ2-1
CDR3nt: TGTGCCAGCAGCTATAGCGGGAGAGCCGGGAATGAGCAGTTCTTC
CDR3aa: CASSYSGRAGNEQFF

abundance: NA
len: 14
d_gene: NA
v_gene: TRBV4-3
j_gene: TRBJ2-1
CDR3nt: TGCGCCAGCAGCCAAGCGGAGGGTAGCAGTGAGCAGTTCTTC
CDR3aa: CASSQAEGSSEQFF

abundance: NA
len: 15
d_gene: NA
v_gene: TRBV15
j_gene: TRBJ2-6
CDR3nt: TGTGCCACCAGCAGTAGACATTCTGGGGCCAACGTCCTGACTTTC
CDR3aa: CATSSRHSGANVLTF

abundance: NA
len: 13
d_gene: NA
v_gene: TRBV7-9
j_gene: TRBJ1-1
CDR3nt: TGTGCCAGCAGCTTGGGGGGGACCACTGAAGCTTTCTTT
CDR3aa: CASSLGGTTEAFF

abundance: NA
len: 16
d_gene: TRBD2
v_gene: TRBV9
j_gene: TRBJ2-1
CDR3nt: TGTGCCAGCAGCGCTCCGACTAGCGGCGGTTACAATGAGCAGTTCTTC
CDR3aa: CASSAPTSGGYNEQFF

abundance: NA
len: 15
d_gene: TRBD1
v_gene: TRBV4-3
j_gene: TRBJ1-2
CDR3nt: TGCGCCAGCAGCCAAGAAGACAGGGCATTCTATGGCTACACCTTC
CDR3aa: CASSQEDRAFYGYTF

abundance: NA
len: 16
d_gene: NA
v_gene: TRBV7-8
j_gene: TRBJ1-5
CDR3nt: TGTGCCAGCAGACGCGGACCACCCGGGGGCAATCAGCCCCAGCATTTT
CDR3aa: CASRRGPPGGNQPQHF

abundance: NA
len: 17
d_gene: TRBD2
v_gene: TRBV28
j_gene: TRBJ2-5
CDR3nt: TGTGCCAGCAGCGGGACTAGCGGGAGTCGCGATCTAGAGACCCAGTACTTC
CDR3aa: CASSGTSGSRDLETQYF

abundance: NA
len: 11
d_gene: NA
v_gene: TRBV7-9
j_gene: TRBJ2-5
CDR3nt: TGTGCCAGCAGCCCGGTGGAGACCCAGTACTTC
CDR3aa: CASSPVETQYF

abundance: NA
len: 13
d_gene: NA
v_gene: TRBV11-2
j_gene: TRBJ2-7
CDR3nt: TGTGCCAGCAGCTCTCTCCTAGGACAGGAGCAGTACTTC
CDR3aa: CASSSLLGQEQYF

abundance: NA
len: 14
d_gene: TRBD1
v_gene: TRBV19
j_gene: TRBJ1-1
CDR3nt: TGTGCCAGTCGCGAGACAGGGGAGAACACTGAAGCTTTCTTT
CDR3aa: CASRETGENTEAFF

abundance: few
len: 13
d_gene: NA
v_gene: TRBV19
j_gene: TRBJ2-2
CDR3nt: TGTGCCAGTACCCTCAGGGGTGAGCGGGAGCTGTTTTTT
CDR3aa: CASTLRGERELFF

abundance: NA
len: 15
d_gene: NA
v_gene: TRBV19
j_gene: TRBJ2-1
CDR3nt: TGTGCCAGTAGTATAGTAGCCAGCCAACTGAATGAGCAGTTCTTC
CDR3aa: CASSIVASQLNEQFF